One sample yielded the 23 T cell receptor beta chains listed below, sequenced in a study of shared clonotypes between healthy human individuals. Method: immunoSEQ multiplex PCR; TCRdb's copy keeps in-frame clones and lacks some. Of 1,500,000 or so clones listed, roughly 96% were seen once; the top ten hold roughly 1.2%. Sequenced: naive CD4+ T cells sorted from blood. The subset: CD45RA+ positively selected. These receptors were taken from a man aged 30 to 39 in good health.

The chain carries TRBV11-2 and TRBJ2-1; the D call may be TRBD1 or TRBD2 (7 bases each). The CDR3 runs 14 residues. V lost 5 bases and J lost 9, with 17 bases in between. Germline CDR1 is SGHAT and CDR2 is FQNNGV. This CDR3 is CASSGYRGGGEQFF. CDR3 sequence (DNA): TGTGCCAGCAGCGGATACAGGGGCGGGGGTGAGCAGTTCTTC.

The rearrangement links TRBV5-1 to TRBJ1-1; tentative D call: TRBD1 (6 bases). Germline lookup yields CDR1 SGHRS and CDR2 YFSETQ. Deletions cut 2 bases from V and 2 bases from J, with 13 bases between. CDR3 size: 15 residues. The CDR3 loop reads CASSLRTATNTEAFF. The CDR3 coding sequence is TGCGCCAGCAGCTTAAGGACAGCGACCAACACTGAAGCTTTCTTT.

This clone was found a few times. The V and J genes are TRBV29-1 and TRBJ2-7; possible D gene TRBD2, 5 bases. The V end lost 6 bases, the J end lost 7 bases, and 10 bases lay between the germline ends. Germline values: CDR1 SQVTM, CDR2 ANQGSEA. The CDR3 is made up of 10 amino acids. This CDR3 is CSVQSGEQYF. For the CDR3, the DNA is TGCAGCGTCCAGTCGGGGGAGCAGTACTTC.

The chain carries TRBV15 and TRBJ2-7; D is unresolved. Trimming pared 1 base from V and 0 bases from J, leaving 13 bases between. CDR1 is LNHNV, CDR2 YYDKDF, per germline (reference sequence). This CDR3 region has 16 residues. CDR3 in amino acids: CATSRGPGYSSYEQYF. The CDR3 nucleotides read TGTGCCACCAGCAGAGGTCCAGGATACAGCTCCTACGAGCAGTACTTC.

V is TRBV5-1 and J is TRBJ2-1; 7 positions agree with TRBD2. The trim removed 4 bases at V and 3 bases at J, leaving 13 bases unmatched. The germline V gene encodes CDR1 SGHRS and CDR2 YFSETQ. This CDR3 has 17 amino acids. For the CDR3, the DNA is TGCGCCAGCAGCGTGGGAACCTGGGGGGGAAACTACAATGAGCAGTTCTTC. Translation: CASSVGTWGGNYNEQFF.

In the case of this clone: The same CDR3 also results from other DNA sequences found in this sample. V usage is TRBV18 and J usage is TRBJ1-1, with a tentative D call TRBD1 (5 bases). Trimming removed 3 bases from V and 1 base from J, with 9 bases in between. The CDR3 totals 14 residues. Germline V gene sequence: CDR1 KGHSH, CDR2 LQKENI. The CDR3 region has the DNA TGTGCCAGCTCACCTCAGGGTACGAACACTGAAGCTTTCTTT. It encodes CASSPQGTNTEAFF.

The J gene is TRBJ2-1, the V gene TRBV6-1, with 7 bases matching TRBD2. Germline V gene data show CDR1 as MNHNS and CDR2 as SASEGT. The CDR3 consists of 17 residues. Trimming took 1 base from V and 6 from J; bases not matched to a gene: 12. The CDR3 here is CASSEGEMGGWFNEQFF. The CDR3 nucleotides read TGTGCCAGCAGTGAAGGCGAAATGGGAGGGTGGTTCAATGAGCAGTTCTTC.

V gene TRBV10-3 combines with J gene TRBJ1-2, with D tentatively TRBD1 (6 bases). CDR3 length: 13 residues. Germline CDR1 is ENHRY and CDR2 is SYGVKD. V lost 7 bases and J 2 bases, leaving 11 bases between the germline ends. CDR3 sequence (DNA): TGTGCCATCATCGCCGGACAGAACTATGGCTACACCTTC. It yields the protein CAIIAGQNYGYTF.

This chain joins TRBV13 and TRBJ1-1; D unclear. This CDR3 is built from 13 residues. V dropped 7 bases and J dropped 1 base, with 10 bases sitting between them. Germline assignment: CDR1 PRHDT and CDR2 FYEKMQ (reference sequence). Here the CDR3 reads CASNPRGNTEAFF. The DNA of the CDR3 is TGTGCCAGCAACCCTCGGGGGAACACTGAAGCTTTCTTT.

The CDR3 sequence: CASSLGGHYTGELFF. The CDR3 nucleotides read TGTGCCAGCAGCTTAGGAGGGCACTACACCGGGGAGCTGTTTTTT. The chain combines TRBV11-3 with TRBJ2-2; the D gene is possibly TRBD2 (5 bases). The CDR3 sequence is 15 residues long. Trimming took 1 base from V and 3 from J, leaving 9 bases between them. In germline, CDR1 is SGHNT, CDR2 YENEEA.

The rearrangement links TRBV27 to TRBJ1-4, with TRBD1 identical over 8 bases. J was trimmed by 8 bases and V by 4 bases; bases with no gene match: 12. This CDR3 has 16 amino acids. The V gene's germline CDR1 is MNHEY and CDR2 SMNVEV (reference sequence). The CDR3 sequence is CASSSSSGGRGEKLFF. CDR3 coding DNA: TGTGCCAGCAGTTCATCCTCAGGGGGCAGGGGGGAAAAACTGTTTTTT.

This clone was seen only once. The chain is built from TRBV10-3 and TRBJ2-3, with a weak D call TRBD2 (5 bases). This CDR3 is 15 amino acids long. Germline-derived CDR1 and CDR2 are ENHRY and SYGVKD. Trimming cost V 10 bases and J 0 bases, with 17 bases left between them. The CDR3 DNA sequence: TGTGCCACCAGAGGAGGCAGCGCTAGCACAGATACGCAGTATTTT. Protein product: CATRGGSASTDTQYF.

This chain links TRBV7-8 with TRBJ2-1, with 13 bases aligning to TRBD2. V shed 5 bases, J shed 2 bases, and the junction held 6 bases outside the gene matches. The CDR3 totals 17 residues. Germline assignment: CDR1 SGHVS and CDR2 FQNEAQ. CDR3 coding DNA: TGTGCCAGCAGCGCCCGACTAGCGGGAGGACCCTACAATGAGCAGTTCTTC. It yields the protein CASSARLAGGPYNEQFF.

The J gene is TRBJ1-5, the V gene TRBV28; no firm D call. Looked up from germline, CDR1 is MDHEN and CDR2 is SYDVKM. The CDR3 contains 18 residues. Trimming removed 2 bases from V and 0 bases from J, with 17 bases in between. Here the CDR3 DNA reads TGTGCCAGCAGTTTAAACGGTGTATCATCCTATAGCAATCAGCCCCAGCATTTT. Amino acids: CASSLNGVSSYSNQPQHF.

V is TRBV29-1 and J is TRBJ2-2; 8 bases align to TRBD1. J lost 1 base, V lost 4 bases, and 5 bases had no gene match. Germline CDR1 reads SQVTM; CDR2 reads ANQGSEA. The CDR3 contains 15 residues. CDR3 DNA: TGCAGCGTTGGGACCGGGACAGGGAACACCGGGGAGCTGTTTTTT. Encoded protein: CSVGTGTGNTGELFF.

The chain employs TRBV6-1 and TRBJ2-7; D possibly corresponds to TRBD2 (6 bases). Between the trimmed V and J ends, which lost 6 bases and 4 bases, there was a span of 16 bases. Germline V lookup: CDR1 MNHNS, CDR2 SASEGT. This CDR3 has 14 amino acids. CDR3 nucleotides: TGTGCCAGCAGACCCCCAGGTGGGGGGTACGAGCAGTACTTC. This codes for CASRPPGGGYEQYF.

The rearrangement links TRBV5-1 to TRBJ2-2, with 7 bases that match TRBD1. With V trimmed by 2 bases and J by 7 bases, 2 bases remained unmatched. Looked up from germline, CDR1 is SGHRS and CDR2 is YFSETQ. There are 13 residues in the CDR3. Here the CDR3 reads CASSLGQDGELFF. CDR3 DNA sequence: TGCGCCAGCAGCTTAGGACAGGACGGGGAGCTGTTTTTT.

This clone was observed a single time. This chain connects TRBV2 to TRBJ1-3; TRBD1 matches 7 bases. Germline values: CDR1 SNHLY, CDR2 FYNNEI. The CDR3 covers 15 residues. The trim removed 4 bases at V and 3 bases at J, leaving 6 bases unmatched. This chain's CDR3 is CASSGPDRDGNTIYF. The CDR3 DNA is TGTGCCAGCAGTGGACCCGACAGGGATGGAAACACCATATATTTT.

This clone was counted once. The chain carries TRBV5-1 and TRBJ2-7; no clear D gene. V was clipped by 0 bases and J by 0 bases, with 7 bases between them. Germline V gene lookup returns CDR1 SGHRS and CDR2 YFSETQ. The length of the CDR3 is 14 residues. CDR3 DNA: TGCGCCAGCAGCTTGGACACCCACTCCTACGAGCAGTACTTC. This gives the protein CASSLDTHSYEQYF.

This clone is a singleton in its sample. The germline gene is not matched at one end of the junction; a read error may be the cause. CDR3 region: CASSPGTGSTGELFF. For the CDR3, the DNA is TGTGCTAGCAGCCCGGGGACAGGGAGCACCGGGGAGCTGTTTTTT. The chain joins TRBV7-7 to TRBJ2-2; TRBD1 matches 9 bases. This CDR3 is 15 amino acids long. Germline-derived CDR1 and CDR2 are SSHAT and FNYEAQ (reference sequence).

This clone appeared once. The genes are TRBV5-8 and TRBJ2-7; D is unresolved. CDR1 and CDR2 (germline): SGHTS, YDEGEE. The germline V and J ends were trimmed by 5 bases and 3 bases, with 18 bases remaining between them. CDR3 length: 15 residues. CDR3 sequence: CASRFGKGKGYEQYF. The CDR3 nucleotides are TGTGCCAGCAGGTTTGGTAAGGGAAAGGGCTACGAGCAGTACTTC. The variable domain in full, with the rest retrieved from reference TRBV5-8 and TRBJ2-7, is EAGVTQSPTHLIKTRGQQATLRCSPISGHTSVYWYQQALGLGLQFLLWYDEGEERNRGNFPPRFSGRQFPNYSSELNVNALELEDSALYLCASRFGKGKGYEQYFGPGTRLTVT.

This clone was picked up one time. CDR3 in DNA: TGTGCCAGCTCACCGGGAGTACCAGGGAGCTCCTACGAGCAGTACTTC. Protein: CASSPGVPGSSYEQYF. This rearrangement joins TRBV18 to TRBJ2-7; the D call may be TRBD1 or TRBD2 (5 bases each). CDR3 size: 16 residues. The germline V gene has CDR1 KGHSH and CDR2 LQKENI. V lost 3 bases and J 0 bases, leaving 15 bases between the germline ends.

The rearrangement uses TRBV5-1 and TRBJ2-1; D ambiguous. CDR1 and CDR2 from the germline V gene are SGHRS and YFSETQ. The CDR3 is 16 residues long. The V end lost 4 bases, the J end lost 5 bases, and 19 bases lay between the germline ends. The CDR3: CASSPPVPLGDNEQFF. The DNA of the CDR3 is TGCGCCAGCAGCCCGCCCGTCCCCCTGGGCGACAATGAGCAGTTCTTC.